The clone carrying this T cell receptor (beta chain) was seen at least ten times. The target antigen is unknown. The read is 3 residues too short to cover the CDR3 end, so that end is filled in from the germline J gene. These data belong to a study of T cell clonality in common variable immunodeficiency. Regarding the study as a whole: Fewer TCRbeta clones were shared among CVID subjects than controls. Compared with healthy controls, CVID subjects showed increased TCRbeta clonality, mostly in about a third. Repertoire-complication correlations in CVID were limited by patient heterogeneity.

V was pared by 6 bases and J by 0 bases, with 10 bases between. The CDR3 is made up of 13 amino acids. Germline V gives CDR1 SQVTM, CDR2 ANQGSEA. Method: immunoSEQ multiplex PCR; TCRdb's copy keeps in-frame clones and lacks some. The record shows about 40,000 clones for this sample, with no singletons present. This sequence was found in a person between 18 and 69 years old in good health. The sequencing sample was made of peripheral blood mononuclear cells. This chain joins TRBV29-1 and TRBJ2-3, with D possibly being TRBD2 (6 bases). The sequenced part of the CDR3 DNA is TGCAGCGTCTGGGGGGAAAGCACAGATACG. Translation: CSVWGESTDT. The entire CDR3 is CSVWGESTDTQYF.